This T cell receptor beta chain was sequenced in a study of blood T cells in healthy people across ages. It was with a sample-barcoded 5' primer and a J-beta primer mix that a second PCR of about 6 to 12 cycles was run. TCRdb reprocessed the 5' RACE reads with MiXCR, giving one entry per CDR3 protein. The sample includes 800,000 to 1,300,000 distinct CDR3 sequences, approximately 25% of them seen just once. In germline, CDR1 is MNHNS, CDR2 SASEGT. Trimming removed 5 bases at V and 0 bases at J, with 11 bases between. The CDR3 is made up of 16 amino acids. This clonotype has more than one count but fewer than ten. Separately, the same data were catalogued under a study of T cells of mothers and their children.

Sequenced material: blood. The TCR comes from a girl aged 2 to 9 in good health. This chain links TRBV6-1 with TRBJ2-6, with no clear D. The CDR3 is CASSTVAASGANVLTF. The DNA of the CDR3 is TGTGCCAGCAGTACAGTGGCGGCCTCTGGGGCCAACGTCCTGACTTTC.